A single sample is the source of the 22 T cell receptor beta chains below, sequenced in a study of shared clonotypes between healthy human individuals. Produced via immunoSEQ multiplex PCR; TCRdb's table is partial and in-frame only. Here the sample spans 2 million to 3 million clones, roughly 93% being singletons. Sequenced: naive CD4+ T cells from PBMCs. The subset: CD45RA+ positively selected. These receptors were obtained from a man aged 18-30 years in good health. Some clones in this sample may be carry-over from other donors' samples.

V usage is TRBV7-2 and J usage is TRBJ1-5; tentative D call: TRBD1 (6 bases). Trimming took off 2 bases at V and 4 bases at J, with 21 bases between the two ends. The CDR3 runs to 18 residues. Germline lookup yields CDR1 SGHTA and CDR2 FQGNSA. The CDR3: CASSLWSRRGALNQPQHF. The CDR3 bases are TGTGCCAGCAGCTTATGGTCGAGGCGGGGGGCCTTAAATCAGCCCCAGCATTTT.

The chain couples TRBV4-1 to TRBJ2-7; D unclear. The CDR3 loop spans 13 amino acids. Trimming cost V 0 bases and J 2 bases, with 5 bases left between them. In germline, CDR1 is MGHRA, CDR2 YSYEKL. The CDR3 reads CASSQDTPYEQYF. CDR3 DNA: TGCGCCAGCAGCCAAGATACGCCCTACGAGCAGTACTTC.

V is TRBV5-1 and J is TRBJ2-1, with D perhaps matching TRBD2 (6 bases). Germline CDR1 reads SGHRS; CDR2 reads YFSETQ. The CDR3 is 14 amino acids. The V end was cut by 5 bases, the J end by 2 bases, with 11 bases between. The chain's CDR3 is CASSQGGPYNEQFF. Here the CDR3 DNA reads TGCGCCAGCAGTCAGGGAGGCCCCTACAATGAGCAGTTCTTC.

This CDR3 is CASSQVLQGPTGELFF. CDR3 nucleotides: TGCGCCAGCAGCCAAGTCTTACAGGGACCCACCGGGGAGCTGTTTTTT. The chain recombines TRBV4-3 with TRBJ2-2, with D possibly matching TRBD1 (6 bases). The CDR3 is made up of 16 amino acids. CDR1 and CDR2 (germline): LGHNA, YSLEER. The V and J ends lost 1 base and 4 bases respectively, with 13 bases between them.

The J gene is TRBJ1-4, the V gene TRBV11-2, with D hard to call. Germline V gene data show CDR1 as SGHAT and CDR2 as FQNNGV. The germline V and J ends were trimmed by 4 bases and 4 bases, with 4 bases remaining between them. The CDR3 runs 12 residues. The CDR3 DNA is TGTGCCAGCAGCTCCCTTAATGAAAAACTGTTTTTT. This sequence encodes CASSSLNEKLFF.

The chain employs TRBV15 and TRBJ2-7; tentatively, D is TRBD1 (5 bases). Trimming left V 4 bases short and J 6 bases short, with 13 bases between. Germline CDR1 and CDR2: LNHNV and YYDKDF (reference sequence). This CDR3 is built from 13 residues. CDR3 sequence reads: CATSTQAGREQYF. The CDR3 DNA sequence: TGTGCCACCAGCACCCAGGCAGGGCGCGAGCAGTACTTC.

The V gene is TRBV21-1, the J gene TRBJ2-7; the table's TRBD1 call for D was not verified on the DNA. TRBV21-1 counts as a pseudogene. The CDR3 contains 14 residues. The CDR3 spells CASSNQGASYEQYF. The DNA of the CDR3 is TGTGCCAGCAGCAACCAGGGGGCCTCCTACGAGCAGTACTTC.

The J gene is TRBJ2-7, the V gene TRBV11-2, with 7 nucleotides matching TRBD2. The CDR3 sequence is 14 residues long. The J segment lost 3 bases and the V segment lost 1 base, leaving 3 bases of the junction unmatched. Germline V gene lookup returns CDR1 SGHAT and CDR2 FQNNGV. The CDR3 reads CASSLATSSYEQYF. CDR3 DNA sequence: TGTGCCAGCAGCTTAGCGACTAGCAGCTACGAGCAGTACTTC.

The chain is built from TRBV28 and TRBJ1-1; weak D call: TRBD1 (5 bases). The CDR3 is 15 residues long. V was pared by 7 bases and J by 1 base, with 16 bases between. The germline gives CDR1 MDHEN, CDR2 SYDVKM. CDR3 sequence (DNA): TGTGCCAGCAACCCACCGGGGCCCAGGAACACTGAAGCTTTCTTT. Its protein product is CASNPPGPRNTEAFF.

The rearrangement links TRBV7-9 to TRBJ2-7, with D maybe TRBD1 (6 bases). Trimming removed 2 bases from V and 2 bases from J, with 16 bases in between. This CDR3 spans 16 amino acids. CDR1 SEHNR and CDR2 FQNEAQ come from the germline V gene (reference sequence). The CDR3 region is CASSLRGGHTAYEQYF. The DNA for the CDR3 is TGTGCCAGCAGCTTACGAGGGGGACATACCGCCTACGAGCAGTACTTC.

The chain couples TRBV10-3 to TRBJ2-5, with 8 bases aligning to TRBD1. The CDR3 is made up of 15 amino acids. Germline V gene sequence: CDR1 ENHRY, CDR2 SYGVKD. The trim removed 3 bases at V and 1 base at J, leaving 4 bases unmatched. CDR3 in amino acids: CAISEGTGSQETQYF. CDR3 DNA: TGTGCCATCAGTGAAGGGACAGGTAGCCAAGAGACCCAGTACTTC.

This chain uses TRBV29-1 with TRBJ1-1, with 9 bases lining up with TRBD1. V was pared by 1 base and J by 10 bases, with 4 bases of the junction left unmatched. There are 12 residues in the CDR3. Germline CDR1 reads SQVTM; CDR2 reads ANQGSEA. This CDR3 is CSVEGLDRGAFF. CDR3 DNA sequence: TGCAGCGTTGAAGGGCTGGACAGGGGAGCTTTCTTT.

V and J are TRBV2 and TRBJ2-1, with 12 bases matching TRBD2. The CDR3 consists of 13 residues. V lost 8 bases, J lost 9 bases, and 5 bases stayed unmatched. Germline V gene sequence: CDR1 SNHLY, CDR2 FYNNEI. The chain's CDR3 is CASHPSGRGEQFF. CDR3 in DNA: TGTGCCAGCCACCCTAGCGGGAGGGGTGAGCAGTTCTTC.

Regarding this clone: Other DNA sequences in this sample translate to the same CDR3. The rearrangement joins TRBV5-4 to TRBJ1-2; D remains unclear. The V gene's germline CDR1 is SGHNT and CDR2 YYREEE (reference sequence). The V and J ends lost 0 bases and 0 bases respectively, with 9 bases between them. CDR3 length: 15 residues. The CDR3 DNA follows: TGTGCCAGCAGCTTGGGTCGGGGATCTAACTATGGCTACACCTTC. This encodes CASSLGRGSNYGYTF.

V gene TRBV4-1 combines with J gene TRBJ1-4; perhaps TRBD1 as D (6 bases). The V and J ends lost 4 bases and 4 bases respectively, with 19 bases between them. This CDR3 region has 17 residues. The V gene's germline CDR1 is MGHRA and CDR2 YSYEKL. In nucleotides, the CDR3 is TGCGCCAGCAGCCCGAGTGGGGGGGCGCGGAGTAATGAAAAACTGTTTTTT. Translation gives CASSPSGGARSNEKLFF.

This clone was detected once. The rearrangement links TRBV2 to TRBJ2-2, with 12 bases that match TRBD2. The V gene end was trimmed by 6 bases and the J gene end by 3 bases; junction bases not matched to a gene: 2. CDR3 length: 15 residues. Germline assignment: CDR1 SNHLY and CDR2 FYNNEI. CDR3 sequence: CASRTSGRYTGELFF. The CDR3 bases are TGTGCCAGCAGAACTAGCGGGAGGTACACCGGGGAGCTGTTTTTT. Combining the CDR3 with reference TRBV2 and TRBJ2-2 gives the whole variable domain EPEVTQTPSHQVTQMGQEVILRCVPISNHLYFYWYRQILGQKVEFLVSFYNNEISEKSEIFDDQFSVERPDGSNFTLKIRSTKLEDSAMYFCASRTSGRYTGELFFGEGSRLTVL.

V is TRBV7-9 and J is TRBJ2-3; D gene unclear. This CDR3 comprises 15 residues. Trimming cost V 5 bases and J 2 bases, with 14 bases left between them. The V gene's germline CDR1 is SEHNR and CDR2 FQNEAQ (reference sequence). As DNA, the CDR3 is TGTGCCAGCAGCCGATTGGACGGTTACACAGATACGCAGTATTTT. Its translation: CASSRLDGYTDTQYF.

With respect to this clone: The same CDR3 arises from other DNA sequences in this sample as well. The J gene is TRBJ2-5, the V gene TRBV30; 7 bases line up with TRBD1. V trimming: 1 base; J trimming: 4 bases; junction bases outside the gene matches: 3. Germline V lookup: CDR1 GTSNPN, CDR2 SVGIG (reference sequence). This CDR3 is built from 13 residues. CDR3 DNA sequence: TGTGCCTGGAGTGCAGACAGGGCAGAGACCCAGTACTTC. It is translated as CAWSADRAETQYF.

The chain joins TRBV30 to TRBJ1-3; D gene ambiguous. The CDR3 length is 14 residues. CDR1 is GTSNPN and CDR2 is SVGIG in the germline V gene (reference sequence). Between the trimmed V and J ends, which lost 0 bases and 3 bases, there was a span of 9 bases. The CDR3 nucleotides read TGTGCCTGGAGTGTCGCGTTCGGTGGAAACACCATATATTTT. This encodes CAWSVAFGGNTIYF.

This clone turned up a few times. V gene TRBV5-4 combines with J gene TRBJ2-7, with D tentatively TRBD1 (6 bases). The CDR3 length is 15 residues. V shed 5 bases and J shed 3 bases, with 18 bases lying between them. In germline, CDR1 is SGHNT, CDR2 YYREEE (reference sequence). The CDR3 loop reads CASSATFDRNYEQYF. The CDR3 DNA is TGTGCCAGCAGTGCCACTTTCGACAGGAACTACGAGCAGTACTTC. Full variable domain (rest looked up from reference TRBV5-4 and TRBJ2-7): ETGVTQSPTHLIKTRGQQVTLRCSSQSGHNTVSWYQQALGQGPQFIFQYYREEENGRGNFPPRFSGLQFPNYSSELNVNALELDDSALYLCASSATFDRNYEQYFGPGTRLTVT.

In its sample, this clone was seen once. The CDR3 sequence: CASQTQLAGAADTQYF. The CDR3 region has the DNA TGTGCCAGCCAAACCCAACTAGCGGGAGCTGCAGATACGCAGTATTTT. This chain uses TRBV28 with TRBJ2-3; 11 bases line up with TRBD2. Trimming removed 8 bases from V and 4 bases from J; junction bases left unmatched: 11. The germline V gene has CDR1 MDHEN and CDR2 SYDVKM. The CDR3 length is 16 residues.

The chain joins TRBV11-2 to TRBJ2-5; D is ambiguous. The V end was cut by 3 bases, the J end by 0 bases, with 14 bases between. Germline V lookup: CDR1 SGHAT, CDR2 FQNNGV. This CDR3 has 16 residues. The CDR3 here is CASSLRARQYQETQYF. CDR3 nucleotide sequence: TGTGCCAGCAGCTTGCGCGCCAGGCAATACCAAGAGACCCAGTACTTC.